The present T cell receptor (beta chain) was sequenced within a study of graft-versus-host responses after intestinal transplantation. Across the study: Among the recipients, transplants were multivisceral, liver-intestinal, or isolated intestinal. Recipients uniformly received anti-thymocyte globulin induction, followed by tacrolimus and steroids for about three years.

Details on this clone: Its cognate antigen is unknown.

V was pared by 5 bases and J by 4 bases, with 5 bases of the junction left unmatched. Germline CDR1 is KGHSH and CDR2 is LQKENI. The CDR3 is made up of 14 amino acids. Findings and caveats of the study: Early declines in HvG clones that occurred post-transplant were associated with peak circulating GvH clone levels.

Measured with immunoSEQ multiplex PCR; TCRdb has only the in-frame clones, and not every one. The data show approximately 99,000 clones, roughly nine tenths seen once. The chain recombines TRBV18 with TRBJ1-2; 9 bases line up with TRBD1. Sample: unstimulated CD4+ T cells sorted from spleen or lymph node cells, taken before transplant. The clonotype was recovered from a human donor who was the organ donor for an intestinal transplant. CDR3 coding DNA: TGTGCCAGCTCATACGAGGACAGGGGCTATGGCTACACCTTC. Its protein product is CASSYEDRGYGYTF.